Listed below are T cell receptor beta chains from one sample, sequenced in a study of T-cell reconstitution after alpha-beta-depleted transplantation in children. In TCRdb, the PCR reads were re-called with MiXCR into one record per CDR3 protein. Altogether tens of thousands of distinct CDR3 sequences are present, roughly 45% being singletons, with the ten largest covering 95% to 98%. The sequenced sample was PBMCs, mostly from graft donor cells, obtained 360 days after TCRalphabeta/CD19-depleted stem cell transplant. These receptors came from a male patient younger than 18 who had a stem cell transplant for acute lymphoblastic leukemia, so the T cells may come from the graft donor. The CDR3 runs from the conserved cysteine through the conserved F or W. A D gene is named only where the DNA matches it firmly. The size of a clone is reported for some rows only, either as once, few or many, or as a class for expanded clones.

CDR3aa	CDR3nt	abundance	d_gene	j_gene	v_gene
CASSQDPIGQGSKNIQYF	TGTGCCAGCAGCCAGGACCCCATCGGACAGGGGAGCAAAAACATTCAGTACTTC	-	TRBD1	TRBJ2-4	TRBV4-2
CASSLVGRGLGYEQYF	TGTGCCAGCAGCTTAGTAGGCAGGGGGTTGGGGTACGAGCAGTACTTC	-	TRBD1	TRBJ2-7	TRBV11-2
CASASGGAPDTQYF	TGTGCCAGCGCCAGCGGGGGGGCCCCAGATACGCAGTATTTT	-	TRBD2	TRBJ2-3	TRBV11-2
CASSRGRGQETQYF	TGTGCCAGCAGTCGCGGCAGGGGGCAAGAGACCCAGTACTTC	-	TRBD1	TRBJ2-5	TRBV12-3/TRBV12-4
CASSATGIEAFF	TGTGCCAGCAGCGCGACAGGGATTGAAGCTTTCTTT	few	TRBD1	TRBJ1-1	TRBV11-2
CSANSYEQYF	TGCAGTGCCAACTCCTACGAGCAGTACTTC	-	-	TRBJ2-7	TRBV20-1
CASSYAFDRGPEEQYF	TGTGCCAGCTCGTATGCCTTTGACAGGGGGCCCGAGGAGCAGTACTTC	-	TRBD1	TRBJ2-7	TRBV7-9
CASSQPDRGSLFF	TGCGCCAGCAGCCAACCAGACAGGGGGTCACTGTTCTTC	few	TRBD1	TRBJ2-1	TRBV4-3
CASSSVNRGYIQETQYF	TGTGCCAGCAGCTCGGTAAACAGGGGGTATATCCAAGAGACCCAGTACTTC	-	TRBD1	TRBJ2-5	TRBV5-6
CASSSGFNEQFF	TGTGCCAGCAGCTCAGGATTCAATGAGCAGTTCTTC	-	-	TRBJ2-1	TRBV6-2/TRBV6-3
CASSFGTSEGKNIQYF	TGTGCCAGCAGCTTTGGGACTAGCGAGGGCAAAAACATTCAGTACTTC	-	TRBD2	TRBJ2-4	TRBV7-9
CASRVTGDYEQFF	TGTGCCAGCAGGGTGACAGGGGACTATGAGCAGTTCTTC	few	TRBD1	TRBJ2-1	TRBV28
CASSPTITGELFF	TGCGCCAGCAGCCCGACTATCACCGGGGAGCTGTTTTTT	once	-	TRBJ2-2	TRBV5-1
CASSQGSYTDTQYF	TGTGCCAGCAGTCAAGGGTCGTATACAGATACGCAGTATTTT	-	-	TRBJ2-3	TRBV27
CASSLRRISGNTIYF	TGTGCCAGCAGTTTACGGCGTATCTCTGGAAACACCATATATTTT	-	-	TRBJ1-3	TRBV12-3/TRBV12-4
CASSLSASGSYEQYF	TGTGCCAGCAGTTTATCGGCTAGCGGGAGTTACGAGCAGTACTTC	-	TRBD2	TRBJ2-7	TRBV12-3/TRBV12-4
CASHSPGLTDTQYF	TGTGCCAGCCATTCTCCAGGTCTAACAGATACGCAGTATTTT	once	-	TRBJ2-3	TRBV18
CASSFWMNTEAFF	TGCGCCAGCAGCTTTTGGATGAACACTGAAGCTTTCTTT	-	-	TRBJ1-1	TRBV5-1
CASSFSSGREEQYF	TGTGCCAGCAGTTTTTCCAGCGGGAGGGAGGAGCAGTACTTC	-	TRBD2	TRBJ2-7	TRBV12-3/TRBV12-4
CATSREAGQDKGNTIYF	TGTGCCACCAGCAGAGAAGCCGGACAGGACAAGGGAAACACCATATATTTT	-	TRBD1	TRBJ1-3	TRBV15
CASSLTRWGTEAFF	TGTGCCAGCAGTTTAACCCGATGGGGCACTGAAGCTTTCTTT	few	-	TRBJ1-1	TRBV27
CASSLTGTSGRALQFF	TGCGCCAGCAGCTTGACGGGGACTAGCGGGAGGGCCTTGCAGTTCTTC	-	TRBD2	TRBJ2-1	TRBV5-1
CSARARTEAFF	TGCAGTGCTAGGGCGAGGACTGAAGCTTTCTTT	few	-	TRBJ1-1	TRBV20-1
CASSEWINTGELFF	TGCGCCAGCAGTGAGTGGATAAACACCGGGGAGCTGTTTTTT	-	-	TRBJ2-2	TRBV10-2
CASSPGRRVNSPLHF	TGTGCCAGCAGCCCAGGTCGGAGGGTAAATTCACCCCTCCACTTT	-	-	TRBJ1-6	TRBV7-2
CASSWMGDTGELFF	TGTGCCAGCAGTTGGATGGGCGACACCGGGGAGCTGTTTTTT	many	-	TRBJ2-2	TRBV28
CASSLVQETQYF	TGTGCCAGCAGCCTTGTGCAAGAGACCCAGTACTTC	-	-	TRBJ2-5	TRBV12-3/TRBV12-4
CSVLGRLNTEAFF	TGCAGCGTCCTGGGACGGCTGAACACTGAAGCTTTCTTT	-	-	TRBJ1-1	TRBV29-1
CSARDWRGNQPQHF	TGCAGTGCTAGAGATTGGAGGGGAAATCAGCCCCAGCATTTT	-	-	TRBJ1-5	TRBV20-1
CASSLDRSYNEQFF	TGTGCCAGCAGCTTAGACAGGTCGTACAATGAGCAGTTCTTC	-	-	TRBJ2-1	TRBV7-6
CASSTSSSGNTGELFF	TGTGCCAGCAGTACCTCATCTAGCGGGAACACCGGGGAGCTGTTTTTT	few	TRBD2	TRBJ2-2	TRBV12-3/TRBV12-4
CASSIERPYEQYF	TGCGCCAGCAGTATCGAGCGGCCCTACGAGCAGTACTTC	few	-	TRBJ2-7	TRBV5-1
CASDGAPNEQFF	TGTGCCAGCGATGGAGCCCCCAATGAGCAGTTCTTC	-	-	TRBJ2-1	TRBV2
CASSVEVGNLYDEQYF	TGTGCCAGCAGCGTAGAAGTGGGAAATCTCTACGACGAGCAGTACTTC	-	-	TRBJ2-7	TRBV9
CSVNPGRAEAFF	TGCAGCGTCAACCCAGGGCGGGCTGAAGCTTTCTTT	-	-	TRBJ1-1	TRBV29-1
CASRSPVAGGFSHEQYF	TGTGCCAGCAGATCTCCCGTAGCGGGAGGATTCAGCCACGAGCAGTACTTC	once	TRBD2	TRBJ2-7	TRBV28
CASSQFSSYNEQFF	TGTGCCAGCAGCCAATTCTCTTCCTACAATGAGCAGTTCTTC	-	-	TRBJ2-1	TRBV14
CSPGVQVTGELFF	TGCAGCCCAGGGGTACAAGTCACCGGGGAGCTGTTTTTT	few	-	TRBJ2-2	TRBV20-1
CSAREESGTRYYEQYF	TGCAGTGCTAGAGAAGAGTCAGGGACTAGGTACTACGAGCAGTACTTC	few	TRBD2	TRBJ2-7	TRBV20-1
CSATNWGNTDTQYF	TGCAGTGCCACGAACTGGGGGAACACAGATACGCAGTATTTT	-	-	TRBJ2-3	TRBV20-1
CASSPTGGSYGYTF	TGCGCCAGCAGCCCGACAGGGGGCAGCTATGGCTACACCTTC	few	TRBD1	TRBJ1-2	TRBV5-1
CASSQVGSGGGSYNEQFF	TGTGCCAGCAGCCAAGTCGGTAGCGGGGGAGGGTCCTACAATGAGCAGTTCTTC	-	TRBD2	TRBJ2-1	TRBV4-2
CASSTWTGEDYGYTF	TGTGCCAGCAGCACATGGACAGGGGAGGACTATGGCTACACCTTC	few	-	TRBJ1-2	TRBV21-1
CAIRGDRVQETQYF	TGTGCCATCAGGGGGGACAGAGTCCAAGAGACCCAGTACTTC	-	TRBD1	TRBJ2-5	TRBV10-3
CASSQGQATDTQYF	TGTGCCAGCAGTCAGGGACAGGCCACAGATACGCAGTATTTT	-	TRBD1	TRBJ2-3	TRBV12-3/TRBV12-4
CASSKQGLSEKLFF	TGTGCCAGCAGCAAACAGGGATTAAGTGAAAAACTGTTTTTT	few	-	TRBJ1-4	TRBV12-3/TRBV12-4
CSALRPGRVDEQYF	TGCAGTGCCCTTCGCCCGGGGCGGGTGGACGAGCAGTACTTC	-	-	TRBJ2-7	TRBV20-1
CASSGGGELFF	TGTGCCAGCAGTGGGGGCGGGGAGCTGTTTTTT	-	-	TRBJ2-2	TRBV12-3/TRBV12-4
CASTRKSSYNEQFF	TGTGCCAGCACCCGAAAGAGCTCCTACAATGAGCAGTTCTTC	-	-	TRBJ2-1	TRBV27
CASSTNEKLFF	TGTGCCAGCAGTACTAATGAAAAACTGTTTTTT	few	-	TRBJ1-4	TRBV12-3/TRBV12-4
CASSLDRGQGEKLFF	TGCGCCAGCAGCTTGGATCGGGGACAGGGAGAAAAACTGTTTTTT	-	TRBD1	TRBJ1-4	TRBV5-1
CASSFRGQFEAFF	TGTGCCAGCAGCTTTAGAGGACAGTTTGAAGCTTTCTTT	-	-	TRBJ1-1	TRBV12-3/TRBV12-4
CASSTPQRGTGELFF	TGTGCCAGTAGTACGCCCCAGCGCGGCACCGGGGAGCTGTTTTTT	few	-	TRBJ2-2	TRBV19
CASSLATYNEQFF	TGTGCCAGCAGCTTGGCGACTTACAATGAGCAGTTCTTC	-	-	TRBJ2-1	TRBV5-4